This TCR beta chain was retrieved from a study of cytomegalovirus exposure and HLA in healthy donors. The study, taken as a whole, reports: Previous analysis showed most TCR beta V segments were productive about 87% or about 30% of the time.

Germline values: CDR1 SGHVS, CDR2 FNYEAQ. The V gene end was trimmed by 5 bases and the J gene end by 0 bases; junction bases not matched to a gene: 13. The length of the CDR3 is 18 residues. About this clone itself: Its matching antigen is unknown.

The PCR had 60 Vbeta and 13 Jbeta primers. Here immunoSEQ multiplex PCR was the method, and the copy in TCRdb shows in-frame clones only, minus some. This sample's table reports 100,000 to 150,000 clones. The V call is TRBV7-6, the J call TRBJ2-1; 7 bases are a match to TRBD2. The source of this sequence is a man aged 40-50 years in good health and CMV-seronegative. Material for sequencing was PBMCs. CDR3 region: CASSAVGGAGLSYNEQFF. In DNA form, the CDR3 reads TGTGCCAGCAGCGCGGTTGGAGGAGCGGGACTCTCCTACAATGAGCAGTTCTTC.